This T cell receptor beta chain was recovered during a study of T cells in Graves' hyperthyroidism and ophthalmopathy. Study observations and caveats: Before onset, by a median of approximately 5.9 months, the model predicted ophthalmopathy.

Germline CDR1 is SGDLS and CDR2 is YYNGEE. V was trimmed by 0 bases and J by 0 bases, leaving 7 bases between them. The CDR3 is 14 residues long. The CDR3 regions of TCR beta were amplified from RNA transcripts. The TCR CDR3 was amplified in a first-round RT-PCR using the HTBI primer set. A single record per CDR3 protein comes from TCRdb applying MiXCR to the multiplex PCR reads. The data contain 540,000 or so distinct CDR3 sequences, 15% to 17% of them singletons. This clonotype occurred a few times. Its specificity is not known. Sequencing input: blood. This TCR was sampled from a woman in her twenties or thirties with Graves' hyperthyroidism. The chain has TRBV9 and TRBJ2-7; D call uncertain. The CDR3 spells CASSVAANSYEQYF. The CDR3 DNA is TGTGCCAGCAGCGTAGCGGCTAACTCCTACGAGCAGTACTTC.